The present T cell receptor (beta chain) was sequenced within a study of radiotherapy plus CTLA-4 blockade in lung cancer. The CDR3 runs to 13 residues. Germline V CDR1 and CDR2: MNHEY, SMNVEV (reference sequence). Deletions cut 4 bases from V and 0 bases from J, with 4 bases between. The protocol was immunoSEQ multiplex PCR, while the TCRdb copy is restricted to in-frame clones and leaves out a portion. The sample records over 30,000 clones, over 60% being singletons. The sequenced sample was peripheral blood, obtained from a patient treated with radiotherapy plus ipilimumab. The gene calls are TRBV27 and TRBJ2-4; D uncertain. The receptor's source is a human donor with non-small cell lung cancer whose response to radiotherapy plus ipilimumab could not be evaluated. CDR3 coding DNA: TGTGCCAGCAGTTCCATAGCCAAAAACATTCAGTACTTC. The encoded protein is CASSSIAKNIQYF.